This TCR beta chain was sequenced during a study of cytomegalovirus exposure and HLA in healthy donors. The overall study: Among about 200 million T cells, an earlier analysis found roughly 100 million unique TCR beta sequences. Notes on the study in general: Later, an analysis found that common viral pathogens appeared to be linked with several of the most significant clusters. It was approximately 150 TCR beta chains that were listed as cytomegalovirus-associated.

Germline CDR1 and CDR2: SQVTM and ANQGSEA. V was pared by 4 bases and J by 5 bases, with 9 bases between. The CDR3 runs to 11 residues. Remarks on this clone: Its antigen is not identified.

The PCR ran on 60 Vbeta and 13 Jbeta primers. The table came from immunoSEQ multiplex PCR; TCRdb's copy has only in-frame clones and leaves some out. The data hold some 130,000 clones, with roughly three quarters observed a single time. The sample was PBMCs. This sequence joins TRBV29-1 and TRBJ2-7; D not certain. The sequence came from a man aged 35 to 55 in good health and CMV-seronegative. The CDR3 loop reads CSVVRSDEQYF. The CDR3 nucleotides read TGCAGCGTTGTTCGGTCGGACGAGCAGTACTTC.